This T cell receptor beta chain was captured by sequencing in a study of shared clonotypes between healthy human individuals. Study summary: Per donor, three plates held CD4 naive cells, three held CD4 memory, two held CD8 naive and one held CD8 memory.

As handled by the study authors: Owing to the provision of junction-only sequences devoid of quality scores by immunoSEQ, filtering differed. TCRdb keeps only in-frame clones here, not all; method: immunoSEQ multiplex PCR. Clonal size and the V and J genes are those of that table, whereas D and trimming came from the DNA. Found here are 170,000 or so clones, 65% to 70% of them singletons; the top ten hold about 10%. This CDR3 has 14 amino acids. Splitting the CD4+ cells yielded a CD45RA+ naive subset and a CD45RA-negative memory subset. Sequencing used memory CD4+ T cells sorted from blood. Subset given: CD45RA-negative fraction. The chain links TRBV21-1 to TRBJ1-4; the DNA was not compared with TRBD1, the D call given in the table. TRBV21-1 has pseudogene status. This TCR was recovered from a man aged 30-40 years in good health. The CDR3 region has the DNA TGTGCCAGCAGCGGGACAGGGGGAGGGGAAAAACTGTTTTTT. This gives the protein CASSGTGGGEKLFF.